Here is one TCR beta chain with its context. Its antigen remains unknown. Trimming left V 2 bases short and J 3 bases short, with 16 bases between. Germline V gene lookup returns CDR1 LGHNT and CDR2 FRNRAP. This CDR3 region has 16 residues. These data originate in a study of T cells in Graves' hyperthyroidism and ophthalmopathy. Disease duration under 2 months; hyperthyroidism patients were aged 18 to 65. Approximately 10 ml of fresh peripheral blood supplied the PBMCs. General observations from the study: A model using 13 V-J features told ophthalmopathy apart from stable hyperthyroidism. Blood also contained most expanded thyroid clonotypes above 0.001.

What was amplified from RNA transcripts were TCR beta CDR3 regions. The HTBI primer set was used in a first-round RT-PCR of the TCR CDR3. TCRdb called the multiplex PCR reads again in MiXCR, with one record for every CDR3 protein. This table has some 510,000 distinct CDR3 sequences, less than 25% appearing once. The chain recombines TRBV12-5 with TRBJ2-5; D ambiguous. The receptor was derived from a man aged 18 to 29 with Graves' hyperthyroidism. Material for sequencing was blood. CDR3 sequence (DNA): TGTGCTAGTGGTTTGACTCCCCGGGTGCTGAAAGAGACCCAGTACTTC. Amino acid sequence: CASGLTPRVLKETQYF.